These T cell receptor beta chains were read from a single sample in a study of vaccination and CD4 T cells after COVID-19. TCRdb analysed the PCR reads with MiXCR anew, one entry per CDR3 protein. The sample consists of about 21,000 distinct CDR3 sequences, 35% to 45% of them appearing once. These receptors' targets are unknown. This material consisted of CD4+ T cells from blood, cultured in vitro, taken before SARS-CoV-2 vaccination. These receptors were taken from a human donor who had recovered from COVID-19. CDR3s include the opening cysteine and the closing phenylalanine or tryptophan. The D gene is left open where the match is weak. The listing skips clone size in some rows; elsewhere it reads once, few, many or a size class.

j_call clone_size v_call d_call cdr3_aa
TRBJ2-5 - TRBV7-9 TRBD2 CASSQGLAGDVTQYF
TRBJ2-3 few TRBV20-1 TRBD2 CSASGGGAGTDTQYF
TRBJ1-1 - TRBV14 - CASSGGLSTEAFF
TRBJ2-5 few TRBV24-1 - CATSERQAETQYF
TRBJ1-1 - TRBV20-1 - CSARGGREGMTEAFF
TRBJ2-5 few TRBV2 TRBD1 CASRADRGMRETQYF
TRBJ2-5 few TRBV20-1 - CSARDLLGETQYF
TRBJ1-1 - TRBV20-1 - CSASRAGVDTEAFF
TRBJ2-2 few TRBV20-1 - CSARGSGTNTGELFF
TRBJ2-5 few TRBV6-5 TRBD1 CASSYRDRRQETQYF
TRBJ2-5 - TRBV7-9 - CASSLQRIRDETQYF
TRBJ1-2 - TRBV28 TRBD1 CATTSGQNYGYTF
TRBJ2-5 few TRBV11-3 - CASSLVSGETQYF
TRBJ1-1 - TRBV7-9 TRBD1 CASSSPRGLETEAFF
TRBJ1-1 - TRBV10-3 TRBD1 CAISSGTGPEAFF
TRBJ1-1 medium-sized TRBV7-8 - CASGRMTNTEAFF
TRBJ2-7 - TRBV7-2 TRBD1 CASSLRGQGIHEQYF
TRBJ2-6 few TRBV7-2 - CASSLINTVGSSGANVLTF
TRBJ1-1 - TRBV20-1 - CSAGPGRWDTEAFF
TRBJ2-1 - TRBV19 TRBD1 CASSMTGGNYNEQFF
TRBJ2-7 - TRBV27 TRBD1 CASSLLGTGAYEQYF
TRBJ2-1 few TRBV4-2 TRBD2 CASSQVGGGSYNEQFF
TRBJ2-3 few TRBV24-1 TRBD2 CATSDKGGTSGNPVNTDTQYF
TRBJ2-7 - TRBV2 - CASSEARGALSYEQYF
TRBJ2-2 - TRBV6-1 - CASTTQSGPTGTGELFF
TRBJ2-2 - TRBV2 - CASMASANTGELFF
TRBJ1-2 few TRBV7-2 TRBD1 CASSPRRGLSYGYTF
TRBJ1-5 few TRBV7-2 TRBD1 CASRLTGNQPQHF
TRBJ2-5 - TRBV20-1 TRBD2 CSATNSGRAPETQYF
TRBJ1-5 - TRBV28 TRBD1 CASSPGQGYQPQHF
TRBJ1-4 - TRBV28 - CASRDVPGGKLFF
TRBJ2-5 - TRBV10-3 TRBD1 CAISDGQGASVQTQYF
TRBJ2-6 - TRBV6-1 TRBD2 CASNEAGGRSGANVLTF
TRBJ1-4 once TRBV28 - CASSTGNEKLFF
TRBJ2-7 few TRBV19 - CASSTPLGASTPYEQYF
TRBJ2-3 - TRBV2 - CASSRGGGNTQYF
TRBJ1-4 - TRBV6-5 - CASSSPDYGEEKLFF
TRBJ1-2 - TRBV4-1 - CASSQEKAYYGYTF
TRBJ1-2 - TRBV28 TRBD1 CASSPNLDRSRVYTF
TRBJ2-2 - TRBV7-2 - CTSSSYQRGANTGELFF
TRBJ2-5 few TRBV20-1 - CSARGPQETQYF
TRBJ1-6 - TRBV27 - CASSLNQGSSYNSPLHF
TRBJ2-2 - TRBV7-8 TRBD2 CASSLAGGSTGELFF
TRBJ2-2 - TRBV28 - CASSPTRQLFF